Following are 18 T cell receptor beta chains from one sample sequenced in a study of CD8 T cells in seronegative destructive rheumatoid arthritis. This table comes from immunoSEQ multiplex PCR, and its TCRdb copy is limited to in-frame clones, with some not included. The table includes about 13,000 clones, around 83% detected once. Sequencing used CD8+ T cells from blood. The source of these receptors is a woman aged 30 to 49 with seronegative destructive rheumatoid arthritis.

As for this clone: This same CDR3 is encoded by further DNA sequences in the sample. The chain is built from TRBV9 and TRBJ1-2, with TRBD1 identical over 7 bases. With 8 bases clipped from V and 7 bases from J, the junction kept 20 bases outside the gene matches. CDR1 and CDR2 (germline): SGDLS, YYNGEE. There are 16 residues in the CDR3. The CDR3 loop is CASSPRGTVYFGGYTF. The CDR3 region has the DNA TGTGCCAGTAGCCCTAGAGGGACAGTGTATTTCGGTGGCTACACCTTC.

The rearrangement uses TRBV7-9 and TRBJ1-4; 12 nucleotides line up with TRBD1. CDR3 length equals 17 residues. Germline trimming cut 5 bases from V and 12 bases from J; bases unmatched to any gene: 16. Germline loops: CDR1 SEHNR, CDR2 FQNEAQ (reference sequence). Here the CDR3 reads CASSLDPWGQGAVELFF. CDR3 nucleotide sequence: TGTGCCAGCAGCCTAGACCCATGGGGACAGGGGGCTGTTGAACTGTTTTTT.

This chain connects TRBV2 to TRBJ1-6, with D perhaps TRBD1 (6 bases). Trimming removed 3 bases from V and 9 bases from J, with 15 bases in between. The CDR3 consists of 15 residues. Germline V gene lookup returns CDR1 SNHLY and CDR2 FYNNEI. The CDR3 nucleotides read TGTGCCAGCAGTGACTTCCGGGACATCGGTTCACCCCTCCACTTT. Amino acids: CASSDFRDIGSPLHF.

V and J are TRBV28 and TRBJ2-1, with TRBD2 identical over 9 bases. This CDR3 contains 16 residues. The germline V gene has CDR1 MDHEN and CDR2 SYDVKM. V was pared by 6 bases and J by 4 bases, with 10 bases of the junction left unmatched. The CDR3 nucleotides are TGTGCCAGCAGCCCGCTCACTAGCGGGCTTTACAATGAGCAGTTCTTC. Its protein is CASSPLTSGLYNEQFF.

On this clone: One end of the junction does not line up with germline, which may come from a read error. The V and J genes are TRBV7-7 and TRBJ2-2; TRBD1 aligns across 7 bases. Germline V CDR1 and CDR2: SSHAT, FNYEAQ (reference sequence). The CDR3 sequence is 17 residues long. In DNA form, the CDR3 reads TGTGCTAGCAGCTTAGATATCACGACAGGGATGGACGGGGAGCTGTTTTTT. This gives the protein CASSLDITTGMDGELFF.

The V call is TRBV6-1, the J call TRBJ2-1; TRBD2 aligns across 9 bases. This CDR3 has 14 amino acids. Germline trimming cut 7 bases from V and 3 bases from J; bases unmatched to any gene: 4. Germline loops: CDR1 MNHNS, CDR2 SASEGT. This chain's CDR3 is CASKGGGGYNEQFF. DNA of the CDR3: TGTGCCAGCAAGGGCGGGGGGGGCTACAATGAGCAGTTCTTC.

This clone has more than one count but fewer than ten. The gene calls are TRBV4-1 and TRBJ2-3; 10 nucleotides match TRBD1. Looked up from germline, CDR1 is MGHRA and CDR2 is YSYEKL. V gave up 1 base and J gave up 1 base; unmatched junction bases: 2. The CDR3 sequence is 16 residues long. This CDR3 is CASSQGQGAGTDTQYF. Written as DNA, the CDR3 is TGCGCCAGCAGCCAAGGACAGGGGGCCGGCACAGATACGCAGTATTTT.

The V and J genes are TRBV7-9 and TRBJ2-6; TRBD1 matches 9 bases. J was trimmed by 2 bases and V by 4 bases; bases with no gene match: 12. The CDR3 loop spans 19 amino acids. The germline gives CDR1 SEHNR, CDR2 FQNEAQ (reference sequence). The CDR3 nucleotides read TGTGCCAGCAGCTCCTCAGCTCGGGACAGGGAGGCTGGGGCCAACGTCCTGACTTTC. Translated: CASSSSARDREAGANVLTF. Together with reference TRBV7-9 and TRBJ2-6, the CDR3 gives the full variable domain: DTGVSQNPRHKITKRGQNVTFRCDPISEHNRLYWYRQTLGQGPEFLTYFQNEAQLEKSRLLSDRFSAERPKGSFSTLEIQRTEQGDSAMYLCASSSSARDREAGANVLTFGAGSRLTVL.

This chain uses TRBV4-2 with TRBJ2-1, with TRBD2 matching over 10 bases. The CDR3 sequence is 18 residues long. V lost 0 bases and J lost 5; bases outside the gene matches: 10. The germline gives CDR1 LGHNA, CDR2 YNFKEQ. The CDR3 DNA follows: TGTGCCAGCAGCCAAGAAGCGGGGGGGCGAAGGGATCACAATGAGCAGTTCTTC. Protein product: CASSQEAGGRRDHNEQFF.

This clone was picked up one time. DNA of the CDR3: TGTGCCATCAGTGAGTCTTCAGGGTTAGAGACCCAGTACTTC. It codes for CAISESSGLETQYF. This rearrangement joins TRBV10-3 to TRBJ2-5, with D perhaps TRBD1 (5 bases). V was clipped by 0 bases and J by 4 bases, with 9 bases between them. The CDR3 runs 14 residues. In germline, CDR1 is ENHRY, CDR2 SYGVKD.

This rearrangement joins TRBV7-3 to TRBJ1-2; TRBD1 matches 8 bases. Per germline, CDR1 SGHTA and CDR2 FQGTGA. Trimming took 2 bases from V and 4 from J; bases not matched to a gene: 3. This CDR3 spans 14 amino acids. This CDR3 is CASSLGTGGYGYTF. CDR3 in DNA: TGTGCCAGCAGCTTAGGGACAGGAGGCTATGGCTACACCTTC. Using reference TRBV7-3 and TRBJ1-2 for the parts outside the CDR3, the full variable domain is GAGVSQTPSNKVTEKGKYVELRCDPISGHTALYWYRQSLGQGPEFLIYFQGTGAADDSGLPNDRFFAVRPEGSVSTLKIQRTERGDSAVYLCASSLGTGGYGYTFGSGTRLTVV.

The chain uses TRBV6-5 and TRBJ2-7; 7 bases agree with TRBD2. The CDR3 is made up of 13 amino acids. CDR1 MNHEY and CDR2 SVGAGI come from the germline V gene. The ends lost 10 bases at V and 5 bases at J; junction bases unmatched: 11. The CDR3: CATAPGGSHEQYF. The CDR3 DNA reads TGTGCCACCGCCCCCGGGGGGTCCCACGAGCAGTACTTC.

V gene TRBV4-1 combines with J gene TRBJ1-1, with 7 bases aligning to TRBD1. J was trimmed by 7 bases and V by 2 bases; bases with no gene match: 10. The CDR3 length is 15 residues. Per the germline V gene, CDR1 is MGHRA and CDR2 is YSYEKL. This chain's CDR3 is CASSQHPGGQDEAFF. For the CDR3, the DNA is TGCGCCAGCAGCCAACATCCAGGGGGTCAGGATGAAGCTTTCTTT.

The J gene is TRBJ1-5, the V gene TRBV7-6; a weak D match, TRBD1 (6 bases). Germline lookup yields CDR1 SGHVS and CDR2 FNYEAQ. V lost 1 base to trimming and J lost 1 base, with 11 bases between them. This CDR3 region has 16 residues. The CDR3 DNA is TGTGCCAGCAGCTTAGTTGGGGGCGAAAGCAATCAGCCCCAGCATTTT. Its translation is CASSLVGGESNQPQHF. Supplemented by reference TRBV7-6 and TRBJ1-5, the full variable domain reads GAGVSQSPRYKVTKRGQDVALRCDPISGHVSLYWYRQALGQGPEFLTYFNYEAQQDKSGLPNDRFSAERPEGSISTLTIQRTEQRDSAMYRCASSLVGGESNQPQHFGDGTRLSIL.

The chain employs TRBV5-1 and TRBJ2-7, with 7 nucleotides matching TRBD2. This CDR3 region has 14 residues. Trimming cost V 4 bases and J 5 bases; bases outside gene matches: 9. The V gene's germline CDR1 is SGHRS and CDR2 YFSETQ. This CDR3 reads CASSPGGGGDEQYF. CDR3 coding DNA: TGCGCCAGCAGCCCCGGCGGGGGAGGCGACGAGCAGTACTTC.

The gene calls are TRBV5-6 and TRBJ2-3, with TRBD1 identical over 8 bases. V lost 2 bases, J lost 1 base, and 6 bases stayed unmatched. CDR3 length: 16 amino acids. The germline V gene has CDR1 SGHDT and CDR2 YYEEEE. CDR3: CASSFGQGWGTDTQYF. CDR3 DNA sequence: TGTGCCAGCAGCTTCGGACAGGGCTGGGGCACAGATACGCAGTATTTT.

V usage is TRBV7-6 and J usage is TRBJ2-7; perhaps TRBD1 as D (6 bases). The CDR3 extends over 13 amino acids. Germline loops: CDR1 SGHVS, CDR2 FNYEAQ. Trimming removed 5 bases from V and 7 bases from J, with 15 bases in between. CDR3: CASSPSSGTEQYV. The CDR3 coding sequence is TGTGCCAGCAGCCCCAGCTCCGGGACAGAGCAGTACGTC.

This clone was seen a few times. V usage is TRBV4-1 and J usage is TRBJ2-2, with TRBD1 matching 7 bases. Looked up from germline, CDR1 is MGHRA and CDR2 is YSYEKL. V shed 2 bases, J shed 4 bases, and the junction held 7 bases outside the gene matches. The CDR3 consists of 16 residues. The CDR3 reads CASSQYRGSGTGELFF. CDR3 nucleotide sequence: TGCGCCAGCAGCCAATACAGGGGTTCCGGCACCGGGGAGCTGTTTTTT.